Each of the 29 T cell receptor beta chains below was sequenced from the same sample in a study of blood T cell repertoires in COVID-19. Sequenced by immunoSEQ multiplex PCR; TCRdb stores in-frame clones only, minus some. The table includes 150,000 to 200,000 clones, around 82% detected once. Sequencing was performed on PBMCs or T cells enriched from blood (not recorded which). These receptors came from a man aged 40-49 years who had recovered from COVID-19.

The chain employs TRBV7-6 and TRBJ1-4; maybe TRBD1 (6 bases). The CDR3 sequence is 18 residues long. CDR1 SGHVS and CDR2 FNYEAQ come from the germline V gene. Trimming pared 1 base from V and 10 bases from J, leaving 25 bases between. The CDR3 loop is CASSLVAGSGQGSGKLFF. The CDR3 nucleotides read TGTGCCAGCAGCTTAGTTGCCGGGTCAGGGCAGGGGAGTGGAAAACTGTTTTTT.

CDR3 region: CASSTSKGVAYEQYF. In DNA, the CDR3 is TGTGCCAGCTCGACCTCAAAGGGAGTCGCCTACGAGCAGTACTTC. This rearrangement joins TRBV19 to TRBJ2-7; possibly TRBD2 for D (5 bases). Trimming took off 9 bases at V and 2 bases at J, with 20 bases between the two ends. In germline, CDR1 is LNHDA, CDR2 SQIVND (reference sequence). The CDR3 has 15 residues. The entire variable domain, with the rest obtained from reference TRBV19 and TRBJ2-7, is as follows: DGGITQSPKYLFRKEGQNVTLSCEQNLNHDAMYWYRQDPGQGLRLIYYSQIVNDFQKGDIAEGYSVSREKKESFPLTVTSAQKNPTAFYLCASSTSKGVAYEQYFGPGTRLTVT.

The genes are TRBV14 and TRBJ2-3; 7 positions match TRBD1. The CDR3 extends over 13 amino acids. Germline-derived CDR1 and CDR2 are SGHDN and FVKESK. V lost 6 bases, J lost 3 bases, and 3 bases stayed unmatched. CDR3 coding DNA: TGTGCCAGCAGGCGACAGGGAACAGATACGCAGTATTTT. Residues: CASRRQGTDTQYF. Filled out from reference TRBV14 and TRBJ2-3, the complete variable domain reads EAGVTQFPSHSVIEKGQTVTLRCDPISGHDNLYWYRRVMGKEIKFLLHFVKESKQDESGMPNNRFLAERTGGTYSTLKVQPAELEDSGVYFCASRRQGTDTQYFGPGTRLTVL.

This chain connects TRBV5-6 to TRBJ1-1; D perhaps matches TRBD1 (6 bases). V lost 5 bases and J lost 4, with 18 bases in between. The CDR3 has 15 amino acids. Germline V gene data show CDR1 as SGHDT and CDR2 as YYEEEE. CDR3 amino acids: CASSPSTGYGTEAFF. The CDR3 nucleotides read TGTGCCAGCAGTCCTTCAACAGGGTATGGCACTGAAGCTTTCTTT.

This clone was picked up a small number of times. V and J are TRBV30 and TRBJ1-2; 9 nucleotides agree with TRBD1. The CDR3 runs to 13 residues. V lost 1 base and J lost 8; bases outside the gene matches: 5. Germline V gene lookup returns CDR1 GTSNPN and CDR2 SVGIG (reference sequence). CDR3 sequence: CAWSARGQGGYTF. The CDR3 nucleotides are TGTGCCTGGAGTGCCCGAGGACAGGGGGGCTACACCTTC. The full variable domain, with the rest looked up from reference TRBV30 and TRBJ1-2, is SQTIHQWPATLVQPVGSPLSLECTVEGTSNPNLYWYRQAAGRGLQLLFYSVGIGQISSEVPQNLSASRPQDRQFILSSKKLLLSDSGFYLCAWSARGQGGYTFGSGTRLTVV.

The V call is TRBV14, the J call TRBJ2-3, with a tentative D call TRBD2 (5 bases). Per germline, CDR1 SGHDN and CDR2 FVKESK. Trimming removed 0 bases at V and 4 bases at J, with 5 bases between. The CDR3 consists of 13 residues. The CDR3: CASSQELADTQYF. In nucleotides, the CDR3 is TGTGCCAGCAGCCAAGAACTAGCAGATACGCAGTATTTT.

This chain links TRBV3-1 (or the pseudogene TRBV3-2) with TRBJ2-3; no firm D call. Between the trimmed V and J ends, which lost 0 bases and 0 bases, there was a span of 4 bases. The length of the CDR3 is 14 residues. CDR1 and CDR2 (germline): LGHDT, YNNKEL (reference sequence). CDR3 loop: CASSQDPSTDTQYF. The CDR3 bases are TGTGCCAGCAGCCAAGATCCTAGCACAGATACGCAGTATTTT.

Details on this clone: The identical CDR3 is also encoded by other nucleotide sequences in the sample. This sequence joins TRBV7-6 and TRBJ1-2, with no clear D. The CDR3 is made up of 12 amino acids. Germline loops: CDR1 SGHVS, CDR2 FNYEAQ. Trimming shortened V by 6 bases and J by 6 bases, and 11 bases separated the two germline ends. CDR3 nucleotides: TGTGCCAGCAGTTTGAGTGGAGATGGCTACACCTTC. Translated: CASSLSGDGYTF.

V gene TRBV27 combines with J gene TRBJ2-6; 7 nucleotides align to TRBD1. Trimming took 6 bases from V and 2 from J; bases not matched to a gene: 10. The CDR3 is made up of 17 amino acids. The germline gives CDR1 MNHEY, CDR2 SMNVEV (reference sequence). CDR3 DNA: TGTGCCAGCAGCCTAATTATGACAGGGACTGGGGCCAACGTCCTGACTTTC. It specifies CASSLIMTGTGANVLTF.

This clone was seen only a few times. The J gene is TRBJ1-5, the V gene TRBV4-1; 8 positions match TRBD1. Germline V gene lookup returns CDR1 MGHRA and CDR2 YSYEKL. The CDR3 totals 16 residues. V shed 3 bases, J shed 2 bases, and the junction held 6 bases outside the gene matches. CDR3 sequence reads: CASSQTDRGGNQPQHF. Written as DNA, the CDR3 is TGCGCCAGCAGCCAGACCGACAGGGGAGGCAATCAGCCCCAGCATTTT.

The chain links TRBV2 to TRBJ1-2, with D perhaps TRBD1 (5 bases). Germline V gene sequence: CDR1 SNHLY, CDR2 FYNNEI. The CDR3 contains 13 residues. V gave up 6 bases and J gave up 1 base, with 9 bases separating them. The CDR3 region has the DNA TGTGCCAGCAGCGACCAGGGTAACTATGGCTACACCTTC. Amino acid sequence: CASSDQGNYGYTF.

The V call is TRBV6-2 or TRBV6-3, the J call TRBJ1-1; possibly TRBD1 for D (6 bases). Looked up from germline, CDR1 is MNHEY and CDR2 is SVGEGT. This CDR3 has 15 amino acids. The V end was cut by 2 bases, the J end by 1 base, with 11 bases between. The CDR3 DNA follows: TGTGCCAGCAGTTACCCCAGGGGATGGAACACTGAAGCTTTCTTT. As protein: CASSYPRGWNTEAFF.

The J gene is TRBJ1-2, the V gene TRBV3-1 (or the pseudogene TRBV3-2), with 7 nucleotides matching TRBD1. The V and J ends lost 0 bases and 10 bases, in that order; junction bases with no gene match: 8. Germline-derived CDR1 and CDR2 are LGHDT and YNNKEL (reference sequence). CDR3 length equals 14 residues. CDR3 residues: CASSQDLVGGAYTF. The CDR3 DNA is TGTGCCAGCAGCCAAGATCTGGTAGGGGGCGCCTACACCTTC.

V is TRBV12-2 and J is TRBJ2-2; the listed D gene, TRBD2, was not tested against the DNA. TRBV12-2 is reported as a pseudogene. The CDR3 length is 18 residues. The CDR3 nucleotides are TGTGCAAGTCGCTTAATGGCGGGGAGGCGAAGGGACACCGGGGAGCTGTTTTTT. Translated, it gives CASRLMAGRRRDTGELFF.

This chain uses TRBV7-9 with TRBJ1-4; tentatively, D is TRBD1 (6 bases). Germline values: CDR1 SEHNR, CDR2 FQNEAQ (reference sequence). Trimming took 1 base from V and 8 from J, leaving 14 bases between them. The CDR3 totals 15 residues. CDR3 in DNA: TGTGCCAGCAGCTTAGGCCAGGGGCAGGAGGAAAAACTGTTTTTT. Protein: CASSLGQGQEEKLFF.

There are a few counts of this clone. The CDR3 region has the DNA TGTGCCAGCAGCTTAGCCAATTTGGGGGCGTTGGGCTACACCTTC. It translates to CASSLANLGALGYTF. V gene TRBV7-9 combines with J gene TRBJ1-2; possible D gene TRBD1, 6 bases. Trimming left V 0 bases short and J 8 bases short, with 16 bases between. Germline CDR1 reads SEHNR; CDR2 reads FQNEAQ (reference sequence). The CDR3 runs 15 residues.

A few counts support this clone. The rearrangement uses TRBV5-1 and TRBJ2-1, with D perhaps matching TRBD2 (7 bases). Germline V CDR1 and CDR2: SGHRS, YFSETQ. This CDR3 comprises 15 residues. V lost 6 bases, J lost 4 bases, and 17 bases lay in between. CDR3 region: CASTSGGRAYNEQFF. The CDR3 bases are TGCGCCAGCACCTCCGGGGGGCGGGCGTACAATGAGCAGTTCTTC.

The CDR3 sequence is CASSRYHGGAYNEQFF. CDR3 coding DNA: TGTGCCAGCAGCCGATACCATGGGGGGGCCTACAATGAGCAGTTCTTC. The chain carries TRBV13 and TRBJ2-1, with TRBD2 matching over 7 bases. Trimming took 5 bases from V and 2 from J; bases not matched to a gene: 9. The germline CDR1 and CDR2 sequences are PRHDT and FYEKMQ (reference sequence). This CDR3 spans 16 amino acids.

The chain uses TRBV19 and TRBJ1-1, with a weak D call TRBD1 (5 bases). Looked up from germline, CDR1 is LNHDA and CDR2 is SQIVND (reference sequence). The CDR3 has 13 amino acids. The V end lost 10 bases, the J end lost 4 bases, and 16 bases lay between the germline ends. Here the CDR3 reads CATSPGVGTEAFF. CDR3 nucleotides: TGTGCCACGTCGCCGGGGGTGGGCACTGAAGCTTTCTTT.

Concerning this clone: The identical CDR3 is also encoded by other nucleotide sequences in the sample. The chain has TRBV4-1 and TRBJ1-6, with TRBD1 matching over 11 bases. Germline lookup yields CDR1 MGHRA and CDR2 YSYEKL. V trimming: 0 bases; J trimming: 10 bases; junction bases outside the gene matches: 2. The CDR3 spans 15 residues. CDR3 loop: CASSQEGDRGSPLHF. DNA for the CDR3: TGCGCCAGCAGCCAAGAGGGGGACAGGGGGTCACCCCTCCACTTT.

The chain uses TRBV6-1 and TRBJ1-6; D possibly corresponds to TRBD1 (6 bases). Germline CDR1 MNHNS, CDR2 SASEGT. Trimming stripped 4 bases from V and 6 bases from J, with 19 bases between. The CDR3 is 17 residues long. CDR3 in amino acids: CASSGTRFGQSNSPLHF. The CDR3 DNA is TGTGCCAGCAGTGGGACCCGATTCGGACAGAGTAATTCACCCCTCCACTTT.

The rearrangement joins TRBV5-1 to TRBJ1-2; 9 bases line up with TRBD1. Germline V gene lookup returns CDR1 SGHRS and CDR2 YFSETQ. V lost 4 bases and J lost 9; bases outside the gene matches: 7. This CDR3 spans 13 amino acids. The CDR3 spells CASSPGQGRSYTF. DNA for the CDR3: TGCGCCAGCAGCCCCGGACAGGGGCGCAGCTACACCTTC.

There are a few counts of this clone. The gene calls are TRBV10-3 and TRBJ2-1; D unclear. V shed 4 bases and J shed 4 bases, with 14 bases lying between them. Per germline, CDR1 ENHRY and CDR2 SYGVKD. This CDR3 is 15 amino acids long. CDR3 in amino acids: CAISVGPEVYNEQFF. CDR3 DNA sequence: TGTGCCATCAGTGTGGGCCCCGAAGTTTACAATGAGCAGTTCTTC.

The chain is built from TRBV5-1 and TRBJ2-1; 7 bases are shared with TRBD2. The V gene's germline CDR1 is SGHRS and CDR2 YFSETQ. The CDR3 has 14 residues. Trimming cost V 2 bases and J 6 bases; bases outside gene matches: 5. CDR3 in DNA: TGCGCCAGCAGCTTAGGACTAGTGGGCAATGAGCAGTTCTTC. Translating gives CASSLGLVGNEQFF.

The gene calls are TRBV27 and TRBJ1-4, with 7 bases identical to TRBD1. Germline V gene data show CDR1 as MNHEY and CDR2 as SMNVEV (reference sequence). Unmatched junction bases numbered 8, after V lost 5 bases and J lost 2 bases. CDR3 length: 16 amino acids. This CDR3 is CASSAYRGATNEKLFF. DNA of the CDR3: TGTGCCAGCAGTGCCTACAGGGGAGCCACTAATGAAAAACTGTTTTTT. Combining the CDR3 with reference TRBV27 and TRBJ1-4 gives the whole variable domain EAQVTQNPRYLITVTGKKLTVTCSQNMNHEYMSWYRQDPGLGLRQIYYSMNVEVTDKGDVPEGYKVSRKEKRNFPLILESPSPNQTSLYFCASSAYRGATNEKLFFGSGTQLSVL.

This clone turned up a few times. The genes are TRBV11-2 and TRBJ2-2; no firm D call. This CDR3 is built from 16 residues. Germline V gives CDR1 SGHAT, CDR2 FQNNGV. The ends were cut back, 5 bases at V and 0 bases at J, with 13 bases in the middle. The CDR3 is CASSGLGVANTGELFF. The CDR3 nucleotides are TGTGCCAGCAGCGGGCTGGGCGTCGCGAACACCGGGGAGCTGTTTTTT.

This rearrangement joins TRBV6-4 to TRBJ1-6; possible D gene TRBD1, 5 bases. V was cut by 0 bases and J by 5 bases, with 14 bases left in between. The CDR3 loop spans 17 amino acids. Germline CDR1 and CDR2: MRHNA and SNTAGT. DNA for the CDR3: TGTGCCAGCAGTGACTCGGGACTCCCTTGGGATAATTCACCCCTCCACTTT. Its translation: CASSDSGLPWDNSPLHF.

This rearrangement joins TRBV7-3 to TRBJ2-1; possibly TRBD1 for D (6 bases). The V gene's germline CDR1 is SGHTA and CDR2 FQGTGA. The CDR3 has 16 amino acids. V was trimmed by 5 bases and J by 8 bases, leaving 22 bases between them. The CDR3 region has the DNA TGTGCCAGCAGCAAGGACAGCACGTATTTACTCGATGAGCAGTTCTTC. Translating gives CASSKDSTYLLDEQFF. The full variable domain, rest sourced from reference TRBV7-3 and TRBJ2-1, is GAGVSQTPSNKVTEKGKYVELRCDPISGHTALYWYRQSLGQGPEFLIYFQGTGAADDSGLPNDRFFAVRPEGSVSTLKIQRTERGDSAVYLCASSKDSTYLLDEQFFGPGTRLTVL.

The chain recombines TRBV2 with TRBJ2-4, with 12 positions matching TRBD2. J gave up 3 bases and V 3 bases, and 12 bases lay outside the gene matches. The CDR3 spans 19 residues. Germline V CDR1 and CDR2: SNHLY, FYNNEI. CDR3 in amino acids: CASSEWLAGGPEVKNIQYF. The CDR3 nucleotides read TGTGCCAGCAGTGAGTGGCTAGCGGGGGGGCCTGAGGTCAAAAACATTCAGTACTTC.